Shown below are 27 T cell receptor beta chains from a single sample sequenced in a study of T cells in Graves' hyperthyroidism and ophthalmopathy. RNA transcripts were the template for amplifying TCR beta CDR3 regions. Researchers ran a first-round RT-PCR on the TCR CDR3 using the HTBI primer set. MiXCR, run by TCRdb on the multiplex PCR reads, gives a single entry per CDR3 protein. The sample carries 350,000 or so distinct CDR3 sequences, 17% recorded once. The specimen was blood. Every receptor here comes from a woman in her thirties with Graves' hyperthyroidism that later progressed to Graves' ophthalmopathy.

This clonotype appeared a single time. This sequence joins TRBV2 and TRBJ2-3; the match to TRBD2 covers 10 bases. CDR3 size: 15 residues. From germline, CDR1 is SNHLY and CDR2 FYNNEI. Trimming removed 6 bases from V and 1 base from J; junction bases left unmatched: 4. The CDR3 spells CASRTLAGGTDTQYF. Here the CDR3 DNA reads TGTGCCAGCAGGACCCTAGCGGGGGGCACAGATACGCAGTATTTT.

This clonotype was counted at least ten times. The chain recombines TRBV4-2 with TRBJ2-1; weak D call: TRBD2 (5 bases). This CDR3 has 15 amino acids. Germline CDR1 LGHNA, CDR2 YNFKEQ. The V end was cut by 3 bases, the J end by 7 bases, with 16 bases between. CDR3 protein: CASSQGARAENEQFF. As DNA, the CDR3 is TGTGCCAGCAGCCAGGGTGCGAGAGCGGAGAATGAGCAGTTCTTC.

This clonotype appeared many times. The CDR3 is CASRSTGGNQPQHF. CDR3 DNA: TGCGCCAGCAGATCGACAGGGGGCAATCAGCCCCAGCATTTT. This chain links TRBV10-2 with TRBJ1-5; the match to TRBD1 covers 8 bases. CDR3 length equals 14 residues. Per the germline V gene, CDR1 is WSHSY and CDR2 is SAAADI. The V and J ends lost 6 bases and 2 bases, in that order; junction bases with no gene match: 3.

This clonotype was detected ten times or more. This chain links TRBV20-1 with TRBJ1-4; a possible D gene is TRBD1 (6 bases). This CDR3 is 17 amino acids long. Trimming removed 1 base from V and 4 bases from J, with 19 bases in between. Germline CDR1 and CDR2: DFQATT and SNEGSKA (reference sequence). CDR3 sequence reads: CSARVPRLRGSNEKLFF. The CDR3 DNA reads TGCAGTGCTAGAGTTCCCCGTCTTAGGGGGAGTAATGAAAAACTGTTTTTT.

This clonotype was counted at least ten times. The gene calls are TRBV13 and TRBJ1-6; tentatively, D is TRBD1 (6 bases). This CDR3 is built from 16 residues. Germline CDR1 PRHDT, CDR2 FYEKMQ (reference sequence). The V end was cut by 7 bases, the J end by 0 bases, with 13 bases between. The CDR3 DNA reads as TGTGCCAGCACTGCCGGGGGCAGCTCCTATAATTCACCCCTCCACTTT. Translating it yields CASTAGGSSYNSPLHF.

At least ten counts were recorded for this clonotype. CDR3 coding DNA: TGCAGTGCTAATCGACTTTCGTTCTCGGGGGGAGGAGAGACCCAGTACTTC. This sequence encodes CSANRLSFSGGGETQYF. V and J are TRBV20-1 and TRBJ2-5, with TRBD2 matching 7 bases. From germline, CDR1 is DFQATT and CDR2 SNEGSKA (reference sequence). This CDR3 is built from 17 residues. After removal of 4 bases from V and 4 bases from J, the junction contained 18 bases not matched to a gene.

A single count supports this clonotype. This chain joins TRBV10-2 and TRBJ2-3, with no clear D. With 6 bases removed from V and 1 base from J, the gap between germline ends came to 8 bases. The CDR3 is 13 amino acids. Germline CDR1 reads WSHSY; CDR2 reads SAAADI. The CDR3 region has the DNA TGCGCCAGCAGGGACCGGGGCACAGATACGCAGTATTTT. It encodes CASRDRGTDTQYF.

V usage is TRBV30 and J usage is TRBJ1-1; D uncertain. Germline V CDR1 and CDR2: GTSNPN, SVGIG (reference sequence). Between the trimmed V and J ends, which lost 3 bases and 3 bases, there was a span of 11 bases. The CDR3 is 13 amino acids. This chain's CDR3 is CAWRWGVYTEAFF. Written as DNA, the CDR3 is TGTGCCTGGAGGTGGGGAGTTTACACTGAAGCTTTCTTT.

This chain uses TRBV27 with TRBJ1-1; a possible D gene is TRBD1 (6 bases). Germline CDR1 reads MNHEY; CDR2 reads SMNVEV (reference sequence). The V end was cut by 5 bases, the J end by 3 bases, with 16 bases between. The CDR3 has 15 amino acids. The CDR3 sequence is CASSTPRGADTEAFF. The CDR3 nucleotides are TGTGCCAGCAGTACCCCCCGGGGGGCCGACACTGAAGCTTTCTTT.

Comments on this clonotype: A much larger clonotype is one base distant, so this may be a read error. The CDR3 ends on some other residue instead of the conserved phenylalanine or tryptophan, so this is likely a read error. Here the CDR3 reads CASSLQATYEQYL. The CDR3 DNA reads TGTGCCAGCAGCTTACAAGCGACCTACGAGCAGTACCTC. The chain has TRBV7-8 and TRBJ2-7; D is ambiguous. Trimming removed 2 bases at V and 2 bases at J, with 7 bases between. Germline loops: CDR1 SGHVS, CDR2 FQNEAQ. The CDR3 spans 13 residues.

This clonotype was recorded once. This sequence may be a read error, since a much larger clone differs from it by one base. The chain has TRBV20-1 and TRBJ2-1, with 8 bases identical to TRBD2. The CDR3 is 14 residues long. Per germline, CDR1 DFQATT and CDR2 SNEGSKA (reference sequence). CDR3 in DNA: TGCAGGGCGGTTGCGGGGGGCCGTTACAATGAGGAGTTCTTC. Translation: CRAVAGGRYNEEFF.

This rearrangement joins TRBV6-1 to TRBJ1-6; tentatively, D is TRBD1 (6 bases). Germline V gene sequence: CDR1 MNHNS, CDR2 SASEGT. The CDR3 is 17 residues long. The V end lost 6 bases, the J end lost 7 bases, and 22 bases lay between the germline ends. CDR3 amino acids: CASSGGEGVFLNSPLHF. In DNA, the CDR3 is TGTGCCAGCAGCGGGGGCGAGGGGGTATTTCTGAATTCACCCCTCCACTTT.

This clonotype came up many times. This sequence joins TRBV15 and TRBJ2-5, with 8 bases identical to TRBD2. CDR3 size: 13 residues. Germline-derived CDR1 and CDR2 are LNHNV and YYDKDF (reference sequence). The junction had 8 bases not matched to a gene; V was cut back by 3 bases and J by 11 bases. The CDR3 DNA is TGTGCCACCAGCAGGACTATAGCGGGGACTCAGTACTTC. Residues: CATSRTIAGTQYF.

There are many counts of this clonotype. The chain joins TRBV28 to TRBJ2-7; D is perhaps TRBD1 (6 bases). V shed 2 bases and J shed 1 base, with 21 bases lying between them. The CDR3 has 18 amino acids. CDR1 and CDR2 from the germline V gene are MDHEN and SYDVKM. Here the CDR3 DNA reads TGTGCCAGCAGTTTACCCCGCACACAGGGCCCGAGGTCCTACGAGCAGTACTTC. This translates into CASSLPRTQGPRSYEQYF. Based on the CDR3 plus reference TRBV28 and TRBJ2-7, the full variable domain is DVKVTQSSRYLVKRTGEKVFLECVQDMDHENMFWYRQDPGLGLRLIYFSYDVKMKEKGDIPEGYSVSREKKERFSLILESASTNQTSMYLCASSLPRTQGPRSYEQYFGPGTRLTVT.

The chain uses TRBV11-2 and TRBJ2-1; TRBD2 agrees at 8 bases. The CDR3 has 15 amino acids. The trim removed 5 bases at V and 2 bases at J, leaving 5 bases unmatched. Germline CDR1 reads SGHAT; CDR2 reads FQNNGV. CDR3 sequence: CASSIRLATYNEQFF. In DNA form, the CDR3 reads TGTGCCAGCAGCATCAGACTAGCGACCTACAATGAGCAGTTCTTC.

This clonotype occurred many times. The DNA of the CDR3 is TGTGCCAGCAGTGTAGGACAGCTATCCTCCTACGAGCAGTACTTC. As protein: CASSVGQLSSYEQYF. The chain is built from TRBV6-1 and TRBJ2-7, with a weak D call TRBD1 (6 bases). Germline V gene sequence: CDR1 MNHNS, CDR2 SASEGT. V lost 4 bases and J 0 bases, leaving 13 bases between the germline ends. CDR3 size: 15 residues.

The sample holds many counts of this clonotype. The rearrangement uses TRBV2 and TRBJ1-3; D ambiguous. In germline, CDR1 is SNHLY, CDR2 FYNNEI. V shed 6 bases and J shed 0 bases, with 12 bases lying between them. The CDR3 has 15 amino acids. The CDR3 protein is CASSIDTTSGNTIYF. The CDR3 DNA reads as TGTGCCAGCAGCATCGATACAACCTCTGGAAACACCATATATTTT.

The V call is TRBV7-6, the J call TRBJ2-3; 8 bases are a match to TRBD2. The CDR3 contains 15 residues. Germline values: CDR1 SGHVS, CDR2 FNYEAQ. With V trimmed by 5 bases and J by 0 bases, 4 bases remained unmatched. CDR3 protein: CASSGIAGSTDTQYF. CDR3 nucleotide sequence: TGTGCCAGCAGCGGGATAGCGGGAAGCACAGATACGCAGTATTTT.

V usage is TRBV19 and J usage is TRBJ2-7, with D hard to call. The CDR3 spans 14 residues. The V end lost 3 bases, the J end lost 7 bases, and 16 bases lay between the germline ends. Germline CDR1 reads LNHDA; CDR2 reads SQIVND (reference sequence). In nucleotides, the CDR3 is TGTGCCAGTAGTATGGTATCCAGCCCTCGGGAGCAGTACTTC. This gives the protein CASSMVSSPREQYF.

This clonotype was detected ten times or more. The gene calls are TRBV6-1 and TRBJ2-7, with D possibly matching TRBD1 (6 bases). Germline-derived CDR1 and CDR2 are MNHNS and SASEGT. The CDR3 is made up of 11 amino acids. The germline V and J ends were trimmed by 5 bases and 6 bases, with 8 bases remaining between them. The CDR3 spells CASSSGVEQYF. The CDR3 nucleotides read TGTGCCAGCAGTTCAGGGGTCGAGCAGTACTTC.

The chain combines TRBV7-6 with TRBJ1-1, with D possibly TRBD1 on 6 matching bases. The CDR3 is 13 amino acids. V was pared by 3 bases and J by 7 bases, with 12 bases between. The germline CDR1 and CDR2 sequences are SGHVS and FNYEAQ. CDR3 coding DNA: TGTGCCAGCAGCTTGACAGGTGGGAGTGAAGCTTTCTTT. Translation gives CASSLTGGSEAFF. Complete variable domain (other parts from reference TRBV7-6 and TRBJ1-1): GAGVSQSPRYKVTKRGQDVALRCDPISGHVSLYWYRQALGQGPEFLTYFNYEAQQDKSGLPNDRFSAERPEGSISTLTIQRTEQRDSAMYRCASSLTGGSEAFFGQGTRLTVV.

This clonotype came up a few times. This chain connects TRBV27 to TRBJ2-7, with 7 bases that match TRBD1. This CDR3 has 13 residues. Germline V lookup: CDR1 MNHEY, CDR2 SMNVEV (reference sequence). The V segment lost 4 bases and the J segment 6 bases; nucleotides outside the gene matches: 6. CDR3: CASSSSQGLEQYF. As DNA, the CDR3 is TGTGCCAGCAGTTCATCACAGGGGCTCGAGCAGTACTTC.

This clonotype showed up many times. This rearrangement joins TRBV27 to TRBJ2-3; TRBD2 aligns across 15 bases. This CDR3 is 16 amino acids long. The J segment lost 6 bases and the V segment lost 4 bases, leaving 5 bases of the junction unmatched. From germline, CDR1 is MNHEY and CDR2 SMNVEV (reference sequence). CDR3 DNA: TGTGCCAGCAGTTCGGGACTAGCGGGAGGTCCGGATACGCAGTATTTT. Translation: CASSSGLAGGPDTQYF.

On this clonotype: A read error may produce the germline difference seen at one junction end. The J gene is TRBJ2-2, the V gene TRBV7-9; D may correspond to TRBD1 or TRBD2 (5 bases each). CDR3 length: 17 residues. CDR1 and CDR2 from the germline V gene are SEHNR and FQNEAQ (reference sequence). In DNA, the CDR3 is TGTGCCAGCAGCTTAGAATTTCGGACAACGAACACCGGGAAGCTGTTTTTT. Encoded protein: CASSLEFRTTNTGKLFF.

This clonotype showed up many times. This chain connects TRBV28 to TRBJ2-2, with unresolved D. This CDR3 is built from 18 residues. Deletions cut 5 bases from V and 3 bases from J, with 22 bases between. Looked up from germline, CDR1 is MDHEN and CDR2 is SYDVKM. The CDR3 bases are TGTGCCAGCAGTCCGCACCCCCCTAGTGAGAGGTACACCGGGGAGCTGTTTTTT. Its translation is CASSPHPPSERYTGELFF.

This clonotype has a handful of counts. CDR3 coding DNA: TGTGCCAGCAGCTTAAACGTGGCCGGGTACGAGCAGTACTTC. Amino acid sequence: CASSLNVAGYEQYF. The chain carries TRBV7-9 and TRBJ2-7; D is ambiguous. The V gene's germline CDR1 is SEHNR and CDR2 FQNEAQ (reference sequence). V lost 2 bases and J 4 bases, leaving 12 bases between the germline ends. The CDR3 loop spans 14 amino acids.

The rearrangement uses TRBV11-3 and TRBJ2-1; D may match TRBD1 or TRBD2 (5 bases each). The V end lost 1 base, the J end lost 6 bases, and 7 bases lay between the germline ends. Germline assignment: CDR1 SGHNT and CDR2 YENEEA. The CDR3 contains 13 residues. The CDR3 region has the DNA TGTGCCAGCAGCTTAGGGGACGGCAATGAGCAGTTCTTC. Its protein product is CASSLGDGNEQFF.